The entry below gives a single T cell receptor (beta chain) sequence along with its context. Its specificity is unknown. The sample is drawn from a study of lymphopenia after photon versus proton radiotherapy. General observations from the study: After lymphocyte nadir, photon-treated repertoires showed oligoclonal expansion, especially CD8+ Temra. Better survival with proton therapy was suggested as possible, not demonstrated. Under photons, naive T cells and diversity fell while effector/memory populations rose.

Profiled with immunoSEQ multiplex PCR; TCRdb holds only in-frame clones, not every one. Found here are roughly 30,000 clones, 85% to 90% of them singletons; the top ten hold 6.8%. This TCR came from a woman aged 50 to 60 with pancreatic cancer. Sequenced here: peripheral blood, sampled from a patient treated with photon-based radiotherapy.

The CDR3 loop is CASSQAPGGQGTIYF. The CDR3 coding sequence is TGTGCCAGCAGCCAAGCCCCGGGCGGACAGGGGACCATATATTTT. This sequence joins TRBV14 and TRBJ1-3, with 9 positions matching TRBD1. This CDR3 contains 15 residues. J gave up 10 bases and V 1 base, and 8 bases lay outside the gene matches. Germline V gives CDR1 SGHDN, CDR2 FVKESK.